The 25 T cell receptor beta chains reported below all come from one sample, sequenced in a study of blood T cell repertoires in COVID-19. This table comes from immunoSEQ multiplex PCR, and its TCRdb copy is limited to in-frame clones, with some not included. The sample consists of around 160,000 clones, 85% of them appearing once. Sequenced material: peripheral blood. Receptors originate from a woman aged 40 to 50 with active or convalescent COVID-19.

The chain recombines TRBV9 with TRBJ1-3; D possibly corresponds to TRBD1 (5 bases). CDR1 and CDR2 (germline): SGDLS, YYNGEE. This CDR3 is built from 17 residues. V was trimmed by 0 bases and J by 4 bases, leaving 17 bases between them. This CDR3 is CASSVGGGGTLGNTIYF. CDR3 DNA: TGTGCCAGCAGCGTAGGTGGGGGGGGGACCCTCGGAAACACCATATATTTT.

This clone occurred a few times. The chain recombines TRBV27 with TRBJ1-1; the match to TRBD1 covers 8 bases. Germline-derived CDR1 and CDR2 are MNHEY and SMNVEV (reference sequence). Trimming removed 2 bases from V and 5 bases from J; junction bases left unmatched: 4. The CDR3 consists of 14 residues. CDR3 sequence (DNA): TGTGCCAGCAGTTTACAGGGGGCTGGGACTGAAGCTTTCTTT. This codes for CASSLQGAGTEAFF.

The chain recombines TRBV29-1 with TRBJ1-2; 8 positions match TRBD1. Germline V gene data show CDR1 as SQVTM and CDR2 as ANQGSEA. V shed 4 bases and J 2 bases; nucleotides not matched to a gene: 0. CDR3 length: 12 residues. CDR3 region: CSVGQGNYGYTF. The CDR3 DNA sequence: TGCAGCGTTGGACAGGGGAACTATGGCTACACCTTC. Together with reference TRBV29-1 and TRBJ1-2, the CDR3 gives the full variable domain: SAVISQKPSRDICQRGTSLTIQCQVDSQVTMMFWYRQQPGQSLTLIATANQGSEATYESGFVIDKFPISRPNLTFSTLTVSNMSPEDSSIYLCSVGQGNYGYTFGSGTRLTVV.

The chain combines TRBV19 with TRBJ2-3; maybe TRBD2 (6 bases). Per the germline V gene, CDR1 is LNHDA and CDR2 is SQIVND (reference sequence). The CDR3 has 16 residues. CDR3 DNA: TGTAGTTCAGTGGGGCCTCGGGGACTGGGCACAGATACGCAGTATTTT. Translating gives CSSVGPRGLGTDTQYF.

The gene calls are TRBV28 and TRBJ2-7, with 7 bases identical to TRBD1. The J segment lost 3 bases and the V segment lost 2 bases, leaving 4 bases of the junction unmatched. The CDR3 has 14 residues. Germline V CDR1 and CDR2: MDHEN, SYDVKM. CDR3 residues: CASSLTGVGYEQYF. The CDR3 DNA follows: TGTGCCAGCAGTTTAACAGGGGTGGGCTACGAGCAGTACTTC.

This clone was detected a few times. The chain joins TRBV6-4 to TRBJ2-2, with D possibly matching TRBD2 (6 bases). Germline V CDR1 and CDR2: MRHNA, SNTAGT. The V end was cut by 6 bases, the J end by 6 bases, with 14 bases between. The CDR3 has 14 residues. The CDR3 sequence: CASSAGTDSGELFF. DNA of the CDR3: TGTGCCAGCAGCGCGGGGACGGACTCCGGGGAGCTGTTTTTT.

The chain employs TRBV7-9 and TRBJ2-2, with D uncertain. Per germline, CDR1 SEHNR and CDR2 FQNEAQ (reference sequence). The V end lost 5 bases, the J end lost 3 bases, and 10 bases lay between the germline ends. This CDR3 is built from 14 residues. This chain's CDR3 is CASSIQTHTGELFF. For the CDR3, the DNA is TGTGCCAGCAGCATACAGACCCACACCGGGGAGCTGTTTTTT.

This clone was seen once. The chain recombines TRBV5-1 with TRBJ1-6; 9 nucleotides match TRBD1. Germline V gene sequence: CDR1 SGHRS, CDR2 YFSETQ. The trim removed 4 bases at V and 3 bases at J, leaving 8 bases unmatched. CDR3 length: 17 amino acids. The CDR3 protein is CASSVQGARSYNSPLHF. For the CDR3, the DNA is TGCGCCAGCAGCGTACAGGGGGCGCGAAGCTATAATTCACCCCTCCACTTT.

The chain combines TRBV6-1 with TRBJ2-7; 9 positions agree with TRBD1. The germline gives CDR1 MNHNS, CDR2 SASEGT. The CDR3 totals 15 residues. J gave up 3 bases and V 2 bases, and 5 bases lay outside the gene matches. The DNA of the CDR3 is TGTGCCAGCAGTGAATCCCGGACAGGGGACTACGAGCAGTACTTC. Amino acid sequence: CASSESRTGDYEQYF.

The rearrangement uses TRBV10-2 and TRBJ1-1; D perhaps matches TRBD1 (5 bases). CDR1 is WSHSY, CDR2 SAAADI, per germline. Trimming removed 6 bases from V and 7 bases from J, with 18 bases in between. The CDR3 has 14 amino acids. DNA of the CDR3: TGCGCCAGCAGCCTCCAGGGAGGAATCGGTGAAGCTTTCTTT. It is translated as CASSLQGGIGEAFF.

The chain is built from TRBV10-3 and TRBJ1-1; 8 bases align to TRBD1. Losses at the gene ends were 4 bases for V and 7 bases for J; bases not matched to a gene: 11. Germline V gene lookup returns CDR1 ENHRY and CDR2 SYGVKD. The CDR3 extends over 15 amino acids. The CDR3 is CAISGLGRGRIEAFF. The CDR3 coding sequence is TGTGCCATCAGTGGTTTAGGCAGGGGGCGAATTGAAGCTTTCTTT.

CDR3 nucleotide sequence: TGTGCCAGCAGTGGGCTCCTAGCGGGCTCCTACAATGAGCAGTTCTTC. Translated, it gives CASSGLLAGSYNEQFF. The chain is built from TRBV6-1 and TRBJ2-1; 8 bases align to TRBD2. Germline assignment: CDR1 MNHNS and CDR2 SASEGT. CDR3 size: 16 residues. With V trimmed by 4 bases and J by 0 bases, 5 bases remained unmatched.

This clone showed up just once. The rearrangement links TRBV30 to TRBJ2-6; D uncertain. The CDR3 has 13 residues. Germline assignment: CDR1 GTSNPN and CDR2 SVGIG (reference sequence). V was clipped by 3 bases and J by 1 base, with 4 bases between them. CDR3 amino acids: CAWRQSGANVLTF. The CDR3 coding sequence is TGTGCCTGGAGACAGTCTGGGGCCAACGTCCTGACTTTC.

The rearrangement links TRBV19 to TRBJ1-6; maybe TRBD1 (5 bases). CDR1 LNHDA and CDR2 SQIVND come from the germline V gene (reference sequence). V lost 3 bases to trimming and J lost 1 base, with 7 bases between them. CDR3 length: 15 residues. The CDR3 loop reads CASSIGGSYNSPLHF. The DNA of the CDR3 is TGTGCCAGTAGTATCGGGGGATCCTATAATTCACCCCTCCACTTT.

The chain links TRBV21-1 to TRBJ2-5; TRBD1 was called by the table and not checked on the DNA. TRBV21-1 is a pseudogene segment. The length of the CDR3 is 16 residues. CDR3 sequence (DNA): TGTGCCAGCAGCAAAATCGGACACCTGTACCAAGAGACCCAGTACTTC. Its translation is CASSKIGHLYQETQYF.

The chain combines TRBV16 with TRBJ1-2, with 7 bases matching TRBD1. Germline V gene data show CDR1 as KGHSY and CDR2 as FQNENV. V lost 4 bases to trimming and J lost 2 bases; unmatched junction nucleotides: 4. The CDR3 is 14 amino acids. The CDR3 coding sequence is TGTGCCAGCAGCCGCATGACAGGGAACTATGGCTACACCTTC. Protein: CASSRMTGNYGYTF.

The chain couples TRBV4-3 to TRBJ2-7, with TRBD1 identical over 11 bases. The CDR3 loop spans 16 amino acids. The germline V gene encodes CDR1 LGHNA and CDR2 YSLEER. V gave up 0 bases and J gave up 3 bases; unmatched junction bases: 4. CDR3 residues: CASSQDLGQGGYEQYF. In nucleotides, the CDR3 is TGCGCCAGCAGCCAAGATTTGGGACAGGGGGGCTACGAGCAGTACTTC.

This clone has only a few counts. The chain uses TRBV25-1 and TRBJ1-2; 10 positions agree with TRBD1. The V gene's germline CDR1 is MGHDK and CDR2 SYGVNS. V dropped 6 bases and J dropped 4; count of bases not matched to a gene: 8. The CDR3 is made up of 15 amino acids. The CDR3 spells CASREPGQGIYGYTF. CDR3 nucleotide sequence: TGTGCCAGCAGGGAACCGGGACAGGGGATCTATGGCTACACCTTC.

The count of this clone is one. This chain joins TRBV6-4 and TRBJ1-2; D is ambiguous. The germline gives CDR1 MRHNA, CDR2 SNTAGT. V lost 2 bases and J lost 7, with 11 bases in between. The CDR3 is 13 residues long. The CDR3 DNA sequence: TGTGCCAGCAGTGACCTCCGAGGAGGTGGCTACACCTTC. Its protein is CASSDLRGGGYTF.

The chain combines TRBV2 with TRBJ2-2; the D gene is possibly TRBD2 (6 bases). Trimming took off 2 bases at V and 6 bases at J, with 10 bases between the two ends. Germline CDR1 reads SNHLY; CDR2 reads FYNNEI. This CDR3 has 14 residues. The CDR3 loop reads CASSELGGAGELFF. CDR3 nucleotide sequence: TGTGCCAGCAGTGAATTGGGCGGGGCCGGGGAGCTGTTTTTT.

The rearrangement joins TRBV6-5 to TRBJ1-1; no reliable D call. This CDR3 has 12 amino acids. From germline, CDR1 is MNHEY and CDR2 SVGAGI. With 6 bases removed from V and 6 bases from J, the gap between germline ends came to 11 bases. The chain's CDR3 is CASRPPGAEAFF. In nucleotides, the CDR3 is TGTGCCAGCAGGCCGCCGGGAGCTGAAGCTTTCTTT.

Of note for this clone: One end of the junction does not line up with germline, which may come from a read error. The rearrangement joins TRBV28 to TRBJ2-3; 8 bases map to TRBD1. The CDR3 length is 16 residues. CDR1 MDHEN and CDR2 SYDVKM come from the germline V gene. This CDR3 is CASSLSTGARTDTQYF. The CDR3 bases are TGTGCCAGCAGCTTATCGACAGGGGCCCGCACAGATACGCAGTATTTT.

This clone showed up many times. This chain uses TRBV3-1 (or the pseudogene TRBV3-2) with TRBJ1-1, with D possibly being TRBD1 (6 bases). V was clipped by 5 bases and J by 1 base, with 20 bases between them. The CDR3 spans 17 residues. Germline V gene data show CDR1 as LGHDT and CDR2 as YNNKEL (reference sequence). The CDR3 reads CASSLLGTKSRNTEAFF. As DNA, the CDR3 is TGTGCCAGCAGCTTGCTTGGGACAAAATCCCGGAACACTGAAGCTTTCTTT.

J is TRBJ2-7 and V is TRBV3-1 (or the pseudogene TRBV3-2); no clear D gene. V gave up 4 bases and J gave up 5 bases, with 15 bases separating them. Germline V CDR1 and CDR2: LGHDT, YNNKEL (reference sequence). The CDR3 is 14 residues long. DNA of the CDR3: TGTGCCAGCAGCCTCAGAGGTGACGTCCACGAGCAGTACTTC. Its translation is CASSLRGDVHEQYF.

This chain links TRBV4-1 with TRBJ1-2; weak D call: TRBD1 (6 bases). The CDR3 has 15 residues. CDR1 and CDR2 from the germline V gene are MGHRA and YSYEKL. V was cut by 0 bases and J by 7 bases, with 15 bases left in between. The CDR3, as DNA: TGCGCCAGCAGCCAAGATCTAGCAGGGGCTGGTGGCTACACCTTC. Amino acid sequence: CASSQDLAGAGGYTF.